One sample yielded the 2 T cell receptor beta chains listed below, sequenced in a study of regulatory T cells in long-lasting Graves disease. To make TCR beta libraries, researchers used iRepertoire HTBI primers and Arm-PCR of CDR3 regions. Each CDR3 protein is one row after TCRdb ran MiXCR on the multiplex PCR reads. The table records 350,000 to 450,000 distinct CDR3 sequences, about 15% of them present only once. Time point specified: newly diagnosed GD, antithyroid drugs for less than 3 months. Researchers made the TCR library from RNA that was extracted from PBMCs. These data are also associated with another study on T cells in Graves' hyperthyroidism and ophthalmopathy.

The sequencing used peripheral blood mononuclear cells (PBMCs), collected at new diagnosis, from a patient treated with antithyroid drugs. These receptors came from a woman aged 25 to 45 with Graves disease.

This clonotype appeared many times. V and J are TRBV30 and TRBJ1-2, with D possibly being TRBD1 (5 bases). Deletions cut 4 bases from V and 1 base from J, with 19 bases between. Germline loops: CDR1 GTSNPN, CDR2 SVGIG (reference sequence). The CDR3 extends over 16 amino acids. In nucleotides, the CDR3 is TGTGCCTGGAACGGGAGGGCCTGGGGCTATAACTATGGCTACACCTTC. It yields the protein CAWNGRAWGYNYGYTF.

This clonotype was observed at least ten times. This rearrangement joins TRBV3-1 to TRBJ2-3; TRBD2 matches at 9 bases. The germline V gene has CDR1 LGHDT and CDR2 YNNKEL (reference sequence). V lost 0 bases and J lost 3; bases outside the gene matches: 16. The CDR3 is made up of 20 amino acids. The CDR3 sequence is CASSQEASGTSLWGTDTQYF. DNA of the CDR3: TGTGCCAGCAGCCAAGAGGCTAGCGGGACGTCCCTTTGGGGGACAGATACGCAGTATTTT.